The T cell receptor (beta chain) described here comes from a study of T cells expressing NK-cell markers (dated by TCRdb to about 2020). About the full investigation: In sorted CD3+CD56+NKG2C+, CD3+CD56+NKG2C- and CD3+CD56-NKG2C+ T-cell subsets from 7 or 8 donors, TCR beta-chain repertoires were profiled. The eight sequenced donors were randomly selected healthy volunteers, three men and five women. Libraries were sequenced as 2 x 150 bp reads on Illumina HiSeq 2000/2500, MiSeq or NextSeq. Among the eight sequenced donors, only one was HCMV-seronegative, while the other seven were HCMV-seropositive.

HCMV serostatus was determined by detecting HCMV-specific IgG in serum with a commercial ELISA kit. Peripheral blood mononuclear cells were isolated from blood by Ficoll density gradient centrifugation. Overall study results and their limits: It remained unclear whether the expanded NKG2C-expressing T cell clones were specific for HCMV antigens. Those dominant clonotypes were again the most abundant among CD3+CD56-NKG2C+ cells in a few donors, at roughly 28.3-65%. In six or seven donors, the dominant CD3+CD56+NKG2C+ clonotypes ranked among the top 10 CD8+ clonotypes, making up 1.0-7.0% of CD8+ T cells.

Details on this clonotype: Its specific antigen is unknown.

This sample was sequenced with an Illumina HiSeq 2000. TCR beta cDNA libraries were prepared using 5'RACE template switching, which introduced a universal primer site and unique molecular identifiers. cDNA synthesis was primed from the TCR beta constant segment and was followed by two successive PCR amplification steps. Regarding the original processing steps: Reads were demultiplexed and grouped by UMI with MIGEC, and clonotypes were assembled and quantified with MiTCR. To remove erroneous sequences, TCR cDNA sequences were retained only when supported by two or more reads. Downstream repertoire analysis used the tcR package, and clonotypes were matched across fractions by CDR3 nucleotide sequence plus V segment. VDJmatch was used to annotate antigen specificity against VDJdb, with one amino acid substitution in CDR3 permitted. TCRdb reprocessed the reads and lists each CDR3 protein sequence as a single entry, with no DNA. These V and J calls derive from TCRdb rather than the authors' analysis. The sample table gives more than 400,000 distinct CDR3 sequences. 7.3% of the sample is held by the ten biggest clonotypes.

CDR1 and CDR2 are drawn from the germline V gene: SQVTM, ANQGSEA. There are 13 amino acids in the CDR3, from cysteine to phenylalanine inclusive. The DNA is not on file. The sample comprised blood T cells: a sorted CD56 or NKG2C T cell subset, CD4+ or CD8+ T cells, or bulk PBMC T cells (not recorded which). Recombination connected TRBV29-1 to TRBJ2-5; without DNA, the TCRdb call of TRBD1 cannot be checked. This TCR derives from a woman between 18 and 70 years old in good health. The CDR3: CSVVVGVPETQYF.